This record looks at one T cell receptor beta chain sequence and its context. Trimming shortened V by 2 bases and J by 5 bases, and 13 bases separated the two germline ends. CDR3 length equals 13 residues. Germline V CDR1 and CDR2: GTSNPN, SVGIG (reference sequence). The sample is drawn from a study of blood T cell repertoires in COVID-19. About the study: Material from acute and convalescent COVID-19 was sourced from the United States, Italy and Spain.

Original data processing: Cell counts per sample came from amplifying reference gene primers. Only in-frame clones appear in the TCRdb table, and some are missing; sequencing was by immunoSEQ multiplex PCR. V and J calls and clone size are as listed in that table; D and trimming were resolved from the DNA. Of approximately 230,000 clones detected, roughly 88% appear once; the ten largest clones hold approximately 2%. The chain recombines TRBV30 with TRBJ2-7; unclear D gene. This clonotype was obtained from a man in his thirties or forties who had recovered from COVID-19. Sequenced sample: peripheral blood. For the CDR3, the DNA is TGTGCCTGGAGTAGGCAGCCCCAGGACGAGCAGTACTTC. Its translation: CAWSRQPQDEQYF.